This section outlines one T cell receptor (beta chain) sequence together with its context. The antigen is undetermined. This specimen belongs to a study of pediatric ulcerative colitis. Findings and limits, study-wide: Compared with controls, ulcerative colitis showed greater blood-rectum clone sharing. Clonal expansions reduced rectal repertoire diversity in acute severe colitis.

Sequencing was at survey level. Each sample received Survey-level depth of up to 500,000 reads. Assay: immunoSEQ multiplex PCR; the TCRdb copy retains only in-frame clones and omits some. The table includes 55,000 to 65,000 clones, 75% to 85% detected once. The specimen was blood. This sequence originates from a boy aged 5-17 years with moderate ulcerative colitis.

The CDR3 sequence: CASSLYYPDASTDTQYF. The CDR3 bases are TGCGCCAGCAGCTTGTATTACCCCGATGCTAGCACAGATACGCAGTATTTT. The V gene is TRBV5-1, the J gene TRBJ2-3; D gene uncertain. Per the germline V gene, CDR1 is SGHRS and CDR2 is YFSETQ. The CDR3 is 17 amino acids. V lost 1 base to trimming and J lost 0 bases, with 15 bases between them.